Listed below are T cell receptor beta chains from one sample, sequenced in a study of blood T cell repertoires in COVID-19. Some clones are missing from TCRdb's copy, which holds only in-frame ones; the method was immunoSEQ multiplex PCR. The sample gives tens of thousands of clones, 80% to 95% of which show up once; approximately 6% is in the top ten. Sequenced material: peripheral blood. These TCRs come from a woman aged 80 or over with acute or convalescent COVID-19. Each CDR3 is given with its conserved first and last residue. A D gene is named only where the DNA matches it firmly. Not every row has a clone size; where given, it reads once, few, many or a size class.

V gene	J gene	D gene	clone size	CDR3 DNA	CDR3 protein
TRBV5-1	TRBJ2-7	TRBD2	once	TGCGCCAGCAGCTTGGACATCCCAGGGGCTAGCGGGGTCGGCGAGCAGTACTTC	CASSLDIPGASGVGEQYF
TRBV10-3	TRBJ1-2	NA	NA	TGTGCCATCAGTGAGTCGGGAGCTAGGTATGGCTACACCTTC	CAISESGARYGYTF
TRBV5-4	TRBJ2-5	NA	NA	TGTGCCAGCAGCTTGAGACAGGTGGGAGAGACCCAGTACTTC	CASSLRQVGETQYF
TRBV7-3	TRBJ2-5	NA	NA	TGTGCCAGCAGCTTACTGGGACCCGGCGGGGGCCCTATAGAGACCCAGTACTTC	CASSLLGPGGGPIETQYF
TRBV2	TRBJ1-1	NA	NA	TGTGCCAGCAGTGCGACAGCTTACACTGAAGCTTTCTTT	CASSATAYTEAFF
TRBV5-4	TRBJ2-1	TRBD2	NA	TGTGCCAGCAGCTGGACTAGCGGGGGGTACAATGAGCAGTTCTTC	CASSWTSGGYNEQFF
TRBV28	TRBJ2-7	TRBD2	NA	TGTGCCAGCAGTATCTCCTGGGGGGGTTCCTACGAGCAGTACTTC	CASSISWGGSYEQYF
TRBV6-2/TRBV6-3	TRBJ2-2	NA	NA	TGTGCCAGCAGTTACCGTCTAACGGGCGGGGAGCTGTTTTTT	CASSYRLTGGELFF
TRBV7-8	TRBJ2-3	NA	once	TGTGCCAGCAGCTTAGCGCTTACAGGGCGCACAGATACGCAGTATTTT	CASSLALTGRTDTQYF
TRBV7-2	TRBJ2-7	TRBD1	NA	TGTGCCAGCAGCGTAAGGGTGGTGGGACAGTCTAGCGAGCAGTACTTC	CASSVRVVGQSSEQYF
TRBV6-1	TRBJ1-5	NA	NA	TGTGCCAGCAGTGAAGTTAACAGGAGCAATCAGCCCCAGCATTTT	CASSEVNRSNQPQHF
TRBV3-1/TRBV3-2	TRBJ2-1	NA	few	TGTGCCAGCAGCAAGGACACGTACAATGAGCAGTTCTTC	CASSKDTYNEQFF
TRBV14	TRBJ2-1	NA	NA	TGTGCCAGCAGCCAACGGAATGAGCAGTTCTTC	CASSQRNEQFF
TRBV5-6	TRBJ1-2	NA	NA	TGTGCCAGCAGTAGGGAGGGGTTGATAGCATTCTATGGCTACACCTTC	CASSREGLIAFYGYTF
TRBV9	TRBJ2-7	TRBD2	NA	TGTGCCAGCAGCGCAGGACTAGCGGGGACCTACGAGCAGTACTTC	CASSAGLAGTYEQYF
TRBV5-1	TRBJ2-5	TRBD2	NA	TGCGCCAGCAGCTTGGGGACTAGCAGGGAGACCCAGTACTTC	CASSLGTSRETQYF
TRBV5-4	TRBJ2-2	TRBD1	few	TGTGCCAGCAGCATGGGACAGGGGAGCACCGGGGAGCTGTTTTTT	CASSMGQGSTGELFF
TRBV5-6	TRBJ2-7	TRBD1	few	TGTGCCAGCAGCCTCGGACAGGGCAGCTCCTACGAGCAGTACTTC	CASSLGQGSSYEQYF
TRBV5-6	TRBJ1-2	NA	NA	TGTGCCAGCAGCACTTACGGGGGGCATGGCTACACCTTC	CASSTYGGHGYTF
TRBV18	TRBJ2-7	TRBD1	NA	TGTGCCAGCTCACCTTCGACAGGGGCCTACGAGCAGTACTTC	CASSPSTGAYEQYF
TRBV5-1	TRBJ1-5	TRBD1	NA	TGCGCCAGCAGCTGGGGGACAGGGGAACAGCCCCAGCATTTT	CASSWGTGEQPQHF
TRBV6-6	TRBJ1-1	TRBD1	NA	TGTGCCAGCAGTCTTACAGGGGGCTTAGTCACTGAAGCTTTCTTT	CASSLTGGLVTEAFF
TRBV19	TRBJ1-6	TRBD1	NA	TGTGCCAGTACCATTGGGACAGGAAATTCACCCCTCCACTTT	CASTIGTGNSPLHF
TRBV30	TRBJ2-7	NA	NA	TGTGCCTGGACCTCCCCCCGGGGGTACGAGCAGTACTTC	CAWTSPRGYEQYF
TRBV7-3	TRBJ1-1	NA	NA	TGTGCCAGCTCCCAGCAGGGGTCCACTGAAGCTTTCTTT	CASSQQGSTEAFF
TRBV7-2	TRBJ1-2	TRBD1	NA	TGTGCCAGCAGCCCTCCGGGACAGCCCACCTATGGCTACACCTTC	CASSPPGQPTYGYTF
TRBV5-1	TRBJ2-7	TRBD1	NA	TGCGCCAGCAGCAGACAGGGGTCGTACGAGCAGTACTTC	CASSRQGSYEQYF
TRBV5-1	TRBJ2-7	NA	once	TGCGCCAGCAGCTTGGACAACAGTTTCTCCTACGAGCAGTACTTC	CASSLDNSFSYEQYF
TRBV14	TRBJ1-3	TRBD1	NA	TGTGCCAGAACCCGGACAGGGGAAGGTTTAGGTGGAAACACCATATATTTT	CARTRTGEGLGGNTIYF
TRBV14	TRBJ1-1	TRBD1	NA	TGTGCCAGCAGCTCCTTCACAGGGGGACTCCCTGAAGCTTTCTTT	CASSSFTGGLPEAFF
TRBV3-1/TRBV3-2	TRBJ1-5	TRBD1	NA	TGTGCCAGCAGCCAAGCTGGGGACAGTGGAAAAATAGCGGATCAGCCCCAGCATTTT	CASSQAGDSGKIADQPQHF
TRBV5-5	TRBJ1-2	TRBD1	NA	TGTGCCAGCAGCCTCACAGGGACAGGTGGCTACACCTTC	CASSLTGTGGYTF
TRBV9	TRBJ2-2	NA	few	TGTGCCAGCAGCGTAAACCAGGTGTCCCCCGGGGAGCTGTTTTTT	CASSVNQVSPGELFF
TRBV6-1	TRBJ2-5	NA	NA	TGTGCCAGCAGTGAAGGACCCGGGACTTACGGGGAGACCCAGTACTTC	CASSEGPGTYGETQYF
TRBV7-8	TRBJ1-5	TRBD1	once	TGTGCCAGCAGCACACGGGACAGGGAGGGTCAGCCCCAGCATTTT	CASSTRDREGQPQHF
TRBV6-5	TRBJ1-1	NA	NA	TGTGCCAGCAATTACCAGGGGAGAGGCACTGAAGCTTTCTTT	CASNYQGRGTEAFF
TRBV10-2	TRBJ2-1	TRBD2	NA	TGCGCCAGCACCCCAGCGGGGCAACCGACCTACAATGAGCAGTTCTTC	CASTPAGQPTYNEQFF
TRBV5-6	TRBJ2-5	NA	NA	TGTGCCAGCAGCTTGGGGACTCTTCAAGAGACCCAGTACTTC	CASSLGTLQETQYF
TRBV14	TRBJ2-2	NA	NA	TGTGCCAGCAGCCGACTTGACAGCGCGAACACCGGGGAGCTGTTTTTT	CASSRLDSANTGELFF
TRBV2	TRBJ1-5	TRBD1	NA	TGTGCCAGCAGTTACATGACAGGGGGCGATCAGCCCCAGCATTTT	CASSYMTGGDQPQHF
TRBV14	TRBJ1-3	NA	NA	TGTGCCAGCAGCCAAGTTCTGGGAGCAGGAGGAAACACCATATATTTT	CASSQVLGAGGNTIYF
TRBV6-2/TRBV6-3	TRBJ2-2	NA	NA	TGTGCCAGCAGCCCGACAGGTGGCGTATTCGCCGGGGAGCTGTTTTTT	CASSPTGGVFAGELFF
TRBV18	TRBJ2-1	NA	NA	TGTGCCAGCTCACCCCTTGATGAGCAGTTCTTC	CASSPLDEQFF